Below, one T cell receptor (beta chain) is given with its context. Assay used: immunoSEQ multiplex PCR; TCRdb lists only in-frame clones, some missing. The data contain some 140,000 clones, 84% of them singletons. The entry originates in a study of blood T cell repertoires in COVID-19. Study-wide context: Sample material is recorded as cDNA or gDNA derived from T cells, B-cell-depleted T cells, or PBMCs.

V was pared by 5 bases and J by 4 bases, with 19 bases between. This CDR3 comprises 16 residues. CDR1 SGHNT and CDR2 YENEEA come from the germline V gene. The sequence was collected from a human donor in a cohort sampled during active COVID-19. The specimen was peripheral blood. V and J are TRBV11-3 and TRBJ2-3, with D possibly being TRBD2 (7 bases). The CDR3 sequence is CASSPMGGGAADTQYF. In DNA, the CDR3 is TGTGCCAGCAGCCCGATGGGAGGGGGGGCCGCAGATACGCAGTATTTT.